This record covers a single T cell receptor (beta chain). The data were taken from a study of blood T cell repertoires in COVID-19. Whole-study context: Sites across the United States, Italy and Spain contributed samples from acute and convalescent COVID-19. PBMCs, B-cell-depleted T cells, or T cells were the source of the cDNA or gDNA that made up the material.

Original processing methods: The assay estimated nucleated cells by amplifying reference gene primers. Some clones are missing from TCRdb's copy, which holds only in-frame ones; the method was immunoSEQ multiplex PCR. V and J calls and clone size are copied from that table; D and trimming were computed from the DNA. Of around 180,000 clones in the sample, roughly 88% were seen once. Deletions cut 5 bases from V and 0 bases from J, with 14 bases between. Germline CDR1 SGHVS, CDR2 FQNEAQ. This CDR3 is 15 amino acids long. V usage is TRBV7-8 and J usage is TRBJ2-7, with D perhaps TRBD2 (5 bases). The TCR originated in a woman in her twenties or thirties with acute or convalescent COVID-19. Input material: peripheral blood. The CDR3 spells CASSAQRASSYEQYF. Written as DNA, the CDR3 is TGTGCCAGCAGCGCCCAGAGGGCGAGCTCCTACGAGCAGTACTTC.